Listed below are T cell receptor beta chains from one sample, sequenced in a study of T cells in localized non-small cell lung cancer. Sequenced by immunoSEQ multiplex PCR; TCRdb stores in-frame clones only, minus some. The sample lists 70,000 to 100,000 clones, approximately 90% occurring once. The starting material was PBMCs, obtained before any cancer treatment. Receptor source: a woman aged 35 to 69 with stage II squamous cell lung carcinoma. Each CDR3 is given without its conserved first and last residue.

v_gene	j_gene	CDR3aa
TRBV10-3	TRBJ1-5	AISPGQGGDQPQH
TRBV7-9	TRBJ2-1	ASSSYSGSYNEQF
TRBV6-1	TRBJ1-4	ASRNAGASNEKLF
TRBV5-5	TRBJ2-7	ASSLYDEQY
TRBV11-3	TRBJ2-5	ASSSRLAGGQETQY
TRBV5-6	TRBJ2-1	ASSFLDGKLYNEQF
TRBV18	TRBJ2-1	ASSPTGDNEQF
TRBV2	TRBJ1-1	ASSDTANTEAF
TRBV6-5	TRBJ1-1	ASSSGWGKGAF
TRBV9	TRBJ1-1	ASTAGPRTEAF
TRBV5-5	TRBJ1-2	ASRFSGAGRNYGYT
TRBV28	TRBJ2-5	ASSPPGRRETQY
TRBV25-1	TRBJ2-5	ASSAGGMSQETQY
TRBV19	TRBJ2-2	ASSSKDRFTGELF
TRBV28	TRBJ2-2	ASSLHPNTGELF
TRBV5-4	TRBJ1-3	ASSWTGGVSGNTIY
TRBV5-4	TRBJ2-3	ASSTGIVRLGDTQY
TRBV6-5	TRBJ1-1	ASSWTGTTEAF
TRBV30	TRBJ2-5	AWSVREETQY
TRBV11-3	TRBJ1-3	ASSPTGSSGNTIY
TRBV9	TRBJ1-3	ASSVGRTSGNTIY
TRBV28	TRBJ2-2	ASSFTRAGRELF
TRBV19	TRBJ1-5	ASSMVRGLGNQPQH
TRBV30	TRBJ1-1	AWNKVLNTEAF
TRBV9	TRBJ2-3	ASSVGPGDTQY
TRBV6-6	TRBJ1-4	ASTPRRVREKLF
TRBV6-1	TRBJ1-2	AARSLNYGYT
TRBV5-1	TRBJ2-3	ASSPGDTDTQY
TRBV11-2	TRBJ1-2	ASSTRGNLGWTNYGYT
TRBV29-1	TRBJ2-1	STSAGTSNNEQF
TRBV30	TRBJ2-3	AWSFFSGADTQY
TRBV15	TRBJ2-5	ATSRDGTLAGETQY
TRBV6-6	TRBJ1-1	ASSWTEAF
TRBV4-1	TRBJ2-3	ASSQGLAGGPDTQY
TRBV7-2	TRBJ2-2	ASSLGTSGRDTGELF
TRBV5-1	TRBJ2-3	ASRNSGTSTDTQY
TRBV27	TRBJ1-2	ASSQGPQGYT
TRBV5-1	TRBJ1-1	ASSLEEGTEAF
TRBV5-4	TRBJ2-7	ASSLSHSPYEQY
TRBV6-5	TRBJ1-4	ASRIRPNEKLF
TRBV27	TRBJ1-2	ASSFNGGGGGYT
TRBV7-2	TRBJ2-7	ASSFTSGSYEQY
TRBV7-9	TRBJ2-7	ASSSTSGAYEQY
TRBV29-1	TRBJ1-2	SGETGFGYT
TRBV5-1	TRBJ1-3	ASSEPRGSSGNTIY
TRBV6-1	TRBJ1-2	ASSIGQAHYGYT
TRBV11-2	TRBJ2-1	ASSLDRRSDEQF
TRBV10-3	TRBJ1-3	AISESGLSSGNTIY
TRBV7-8	TRBJ2-7	ASSLNRQGPIYEQY
TRBV9	TRBJ2-7	ASSSGEGTGSYEQY
TRBV6-1	TRBJ1-5	ASSESQGARQPQH
TRBV6-6	TRBJ2-1	ASSYGTAFNEQF
TRBV25-1	TRBJ2-5	ASRKSGQKETQY
TRBV27	TRBJ2-7	ASRRGTGLYEQY